This is a list of T cell receptor beta chains from one sample in a study of cytomegalovirus exposure and HLA in healthy donors. TCRdb's table, derived via immunoSEQ multiplex PCR, lists solely in-frame clones and lacks some. The data show approximately 170,000 clones, around 67% seen once. The specimen was PBMCs. These receptors were obtained from a woman aged 30 to 39 in good health and CMV-seropositive. Both conserved end residues are part of each CDR3. The D gene is left open where the match is weak. Expanded clones are given a class, and other clones once, few, many or no size at all.

J gene: TRBJ2-3; D gene: TRBD2; clone size: -; V gene: TRBV10-2; CDR3 protein: CASSEISGRVLGGDTQYF; CDR3 DNA: TGCGCCAGCAGTGAGATCAGCGGGAGAGTTCTAGGAGGGGATACGCAGTATTTT
J gene: TRBJ1-5; D gene: TRBD1; clone size: -; V gene: TRBV5-6; CDR3 protein: CASTSRVGTGGQPQHF; CDR3 DNA: TGTGCCAGCACCTCCCGGGTAGGGACAGGGGGACAGCCCCAGCATTTT
J gene: TRBJ2-7; D gene: TRBD2; clone size: -; V gene: TRBV11-2; CDR3 protein: CASSPRTSSYEQYF; CDR3 DNA: TGTGCCAGCAGCCCTCGGACTAGCTCCTACGAGCAGTACTTC
J gene: TRBJ2-7; D gene: -; clone size: once; V gene: TRBV20-1; CDR3 protein: CSATELEQYF; CDR3 DNA: TGCAGTGCGACGGAGCTCGAGCAGTACTTC
J gene: TRBJ2-3; D gene: -; clone size: -; V gene: TRBV10-3; CDR3 protein: CAISEAAADTQYF; CDR3 DNA: TGTGCCATCAGTGAAGCGGCTGCTGATACGCAGTATTTT
J gene: TRBJ2-5; D gene: TRBD1; clone size: -; V gene: TRBV27; CDR3 protein: CASRTGAVETQYF; CDR3 DNA: TGTGCCAGCAGGACAGGGGCCGTAGAGACCCAGTACTTC
J gene: TRBJ2-5; D gene: -; clone size: few; V gene: TRBV6-1; CDR3 protein: CASSLIPGETQYF; CDR3 DNA: TGTGCCAGCAGCCTCATCCCCGGGGAGACCCAGTACTTC
J gene: TRBJ1-1; D gene: TRBD1; clone size: -; V gene: TRBV10-2; CDR3 protein: CASSGAGTGGWLAFF; CDR3 DNA: TGCGCCAGCAGTGGGGCCGGGACAGGGGGCTGGTTGGCTTTCTTT
J gene: TRBJ2-3; D gene: TRBD2; clone size: few; V gene: TRBV14; CDR3 protein: CASSSPSAGGTDTQYF; CDR3 DNA: TGTGCCAGCAGCTCCCCCTCGGCGGGAGGGACAGATACGCAGTATTTT
J gene: TRBJ2-7; D gene: TRBD2; clone size: -; V gene: TRBV20-1; CDR3 protein: CRLGLRYEQYF; CDR3 DNA: TGCAGGCTGGGACTACGGTACGAGCAGTACTTC
J gene: TRBJ1-1; D gene: -; clone size: -; V gene: TRBV27; CDR3 protein: CASSRPGWTEAFF; CDR3 DNA: TGTGCCAGCAGTAGGCCGGGGTGGACTGAAGCTTTCTTT
J gene: TRBJ2-5; D gene: TRBD2; clone size: -; V gene: TRBV28; CDR3 protein: CASKGRAGGGFGETQYF; CDR3 DNA: TGTGCCAGCAAAGGCCGTGCGGGAGGAGGTTTTGGGGAGACCCAGTACTTC
J gene: TRBJ2-1; D gene: TRBD2; clone size: -; V gene: TRBV11-3; CDR3 protein: CASSLGLSGRTSYNEQFF; CDR3 DNA: TGTGCCAGCAGCTTAGGTCTTAGCGGGAGAACATCCTACAATGAGCAGTTCTTC
J gene: TRBJ2-5; D gene: TRBD1; clone size: -; V gene: TRBV18; CDR3 protein: CASSLTSGGVETQYF; CDR3 DNA: TGTGCCAGCTCCCTAACATCAGGGGGCGTCGAGACCCAGTACTTC
J gene: TRBJ2-2; D gene: TRBD2; clone size: once; V gene: TRBV7-6; CDR3 protein: CASSLGGRGNTGELFF; CDR3 DNA: TGTGCCAGCAGCTTAGGCGGGAGGGGGAACACCGGGGAGCTGTTTTTT
J gene: TRBJ2-3; D gene: TRBD2; clone size: few; V gene: TRBV5-1; CDR3 protein: CASSLYGGGRSTDTQYF; CDR3 DNA: TGCGCCAGCAGCTTGTACGGCGGCGGGAGGAGCACAGATACGCAGTATTTT
J gene: TRBJ1-4; D gene: -; clone size: few; V gene: TRBV6-1; CDR3 protein: CASGGEGWEKLFF; CDR3 DNA: TGTGCCTCCGGGGGAGAGGGATGGGAAAAACTGTTTTTT
J gene: TRBJ2-3; D gene: -; clone size: -; V gene: TRBV7-9; CDR3 protein: CSSSFQAGSGTDTQYF; CDR3 DNA: TGTTCCAGCAGCTTTCAAGCGGGCTCGGGCACAGATACGCAGTATTTT
J gene: TRBJ1-2; D gene: TRBD1; clone size: -; V gene: TRBV28; CDR3 protein: CASRSLGQGGYGYTF; CDR3 DNA: TGTGCCAGCAGGTCCCTCGGACAGGGCGGCTATGGCTACACCTTC
J gene: TRBJ2-5; D gene: -; clone size: -; V gene: TRBV4-1; CDR3 protein: CASSKAHQETQYF; CDR3 DNA: TGCGCCAGCAGTAAAGCCCATCAAGAGACCCAGTACTTC
J gene: TRBJ2-7; D gene: -; clone size: -; V gene: TRBV11-2; CDR3 protein: CASSPDRGYEQYF; CDR3 DNA: TGTGCCAGCAGCCCAGACCGAGGCTACGAGCAGTACTTC
J gene: TRBJ2-5; D gene: -; clone size: -; V gene: TRBV28; CDR3 protein: CASSFTGKWEQYF; CDR3 DNA: TGTGCCAGCAGCTTCACAGGGAAGTGGGAGCAGTACTTC
J gene: TRBJ1-5; D gene: -; clone size: once; V gene: TRBV28; CDR3 protein: CASRGRNQPQHF; CDR3 DNA: TGTGCCAGCAGGGGCAGAAACCAGCCCCAGCATTTT
J gene: TRBJ2-3; D gene: TRBD1; clone size: -; V gene: TRBV6-6; CDR3 protein: CASSFTGASTDTQYF; CDR3 DNA: TGTGCCAGCAGTTTCACAGGGGCGAGCACAGATACGCAGTATTTT
J gene: TRBJ1-1; D gene: -; clone size: -; V gene: TRBV28; CDR3 protein: CASPSNTEAFF; CDR3 DNA: TGTGCCAGCCCCTCGAACACTGAAGCTTTCTTT
J gene: TRBJ2-1; D gene: -; clone size: -; V gene: TRBV11-2; CDR3 protein: CASSLDRGIDEQFF; CDR3 DNA: TGTGCCAGCAGCTTAGATAGAGGGATCGATGAGCAGTTCTTC
J gene: TRBJ2-7; D gene: TRBD2; clone size: few; V gene: TRBV10-2; CDR3 protein: CASSWPSGSYEQYF; CDR3 DNA: TGCGCCAGCAGTTGGCCTAGCGGGAGCTACGAGCAGTACTTC
J gene: TRBJ2-2; D gene: TRBD2; clone size: few; V gene: TRBV6-4; CDR3 protein: CASTKLAGDNTGELFF; CDR3 DNA: TGTGCCAGCACCAAACTAGCGGGAGATAACACCGGGGAGCTGTTTTTT
J gene: TRBJ1-3; D gene: -; clone size: once; V gene: TRBV6-1; CDR3 protein: CASSEAAAGHPTLKNTIYF; CDR3 DNA: TGTGCCAGCAGTGAAGCCGCGGCAGGGCACCCAACCCTCAAAAACACCATATATTTT
J gene: TRBJ1-1; D gene: TRBD1; clone size: few; V gene: TRBV7-9; CDR3 protein: CASSLAGQGALNTEAFF; CDR3 DNA: TGTGCCAGCAGCTTAGCCGGACAGGGGGCCTTGAACACTGAAGCTTTCTTT
J gene: TRBJ2-7; D gene: TRBD1; clone size: -; V gene: TRBV7-9; CDR3 protein: CASSPGDRDYEQYF; CDR3 DNA: TGTGCCAGCAGCCCCGGGGACAGAGACTACGAGCAGTACTTC
J gene: TRBJ2-1; D gene: TRBD2; clone size: -; V gene: TRBV29-1; CDR3 protein: CSVDLAGSSYNEQFF; CDR3 DNA: TGCAGCGTAGACCTAGCGGGGAGCTCCTACAATGAGCAGTTCTTC
J gene: TRBJ2-1; D gene: -; clone size: -; V gene: TRBV7-9; CDR3 protein: CASSLLLMGALGYNEQFF; CDR3 DNA: TGTGCCAGCAGCCTCCTTTTGATGGGGGCGTTGGGGTACAATGAGCAGTTCTTC
J gene: TRBJ2-7; D gene: -; clone size: -; V gene: TRBV6-5; CDR3 protein: CASSATGTTYEQYF; CDR3 DNA: TGTGCCAGCAGTGCTACCGGGACAACCTACGAGCAGTACTTC
J gene: TRBJ2-3; D gene: TRBD2; clone size: -; V gene: TRBV10-1; CDR3 protein: CASSISGGERTDTQYF; CDR3 DNA: TGCGCCAGCAGTATAAGCGGGGGAGAGCGCACAGATACGCAGTATTTT
J gene: TRBJ1-1; D gene: -; clone size: -; V gene: TRBV5-4; CDR3 protein: CASRYGLTTEAFF; CDR3 DNA: TGTGCCAGCAGATACGGACTCACCACTGAAGCTTTCTTT
J gene: TRBJ2-7; D gene: TRBD2; clone size: -; V gene: TRBV11-2; CDR3 protein: CASSRGGLAGVDEQYF; CDR3 DNA: TGTGCCAGCAGCCGTGGGGGACTAGCGGGAGTGGACGAGCAGTACTTC
J gene: TRBJ2-1; D gene: -; clone size: -; V gene: TRBV20-1; CDR3 protein: CSVPGYYEQFF; CDR3 DNA: TGCAGTGTTCCAGGGTACTATGAGCAGTTCTTC
J gene: TRBJ2-1; D gene: TRBD2; clone size: -; V gene: TRBV18; CDR3 protein: CASSPRLAGGNEQFF; CDR3 DNA: TGTGCCAGCTCACCACGACTAGCGGGAGGAAATGAGCAGTTCTTC
J gene: TRBJ2-1; D gene: TRBD2; clone size: -; V gene: TRBV7-6; CDR3 protein: CASSLASGTSGSNEQFF; CDR3 DNA: TGTGCCAGCAGCTTAGCCTCGGGGACTAGCGGGAGCAATGAGCAGTTCTTC
J gene: TRBJ2-1; D gene: TRBD2; clone size: -; V gene: TRBV4-1; CDR3 protein: CASSPIKASGSNEQFF; CDR3 DNA: TGCGCCAGCAGCCCCATAAAGGCTAGCGGGAGCAATGAGCAGTTCTTC
J gene: TRBJ1-5; D gene: TRBD1; clone size: -; V gene: TRBV7-4; CDR3 protein: CASSLELGQGDSNQPQHF; CDR3 DNA: TGTGCCAGCAGCTTAGAGTTAGGGCAGGGGGATAGCAATCAGCCCCAGCATTTT
J gene: TRBJ1-1; D gene: -; clone size: -; V gene: TRBV27; CDR3 protein: CASSLSGSTEAFF; CDR3 DNA: TGTGCCAGCAGTTTATCCGGATCGACAGAAGCTTTCTTT
J gene: TRBJ1-3; D gene: -; clone size: few; V gene: TRBV13; CDR3 protein: CASRVGWGRGNTIYF; CDR3 DNA: TGTGCCAGCAGGGTTGGGTGGGGGCGCGGAAACACCATATATTTT
J gene: TRBJ1-1; D gene: TRBD1; clone size: -; V gene: TRBV5-1; CDR3 protein: CASSLVQGQGRTEAFF; CDR3 DNA: TGCGCCAGCAGCTTGGTGCAGGGACAGGGGAGGACTGAAGCTTTCTTT
J gene: TRBJ2-7; D gene: TRBD1; clone size: -; V gene: TRBV11-2; CDR3 protein: CASSSPTGRYEQYF; CDR3 DNA: TGTGCCAGCAGCTCACCGACAGGGCGCTACGAGCAGTACTTC
J gene: TRBJ2-7; D gene: TRBD2; clone size: -; V gene: TRBV2; CDR3 protein: CASSSPGGASYEQYF; CDR3 DNA: TGTGCCAGCAGCTCCCCCGGGGGGGCGAGTTACGAGCAGTACTTC
J gene: TRBJ1-1; D gene: TRBD1; clone size: -; V gene: TRBV19; CDR3 protein: CASSVSDRESAEAFF; CDR3 DNA: TGTGCCAGTAGTGTATCAGACAGGGAATCCGCTGAAGCTTTCTTT
J gene: TRBJ2-3; D gene: -; clone size: -; V gene: TRBV28; CDR3 protein: CASTTPETASTDTQYF; CDR3 DNA: TGTGCCAGCACTACTCCCGAGACAGCAAGCACAGATACGCAGTATTTT
J gene: TRBJ1-5; D gene: -; clone size: -; V gene: TRBV21-1; CDR3 protein: CASSGDSGLYSNQPQHF; CDR3 DNA: TGTGCCAGCAGCGGGGATAGCGGGCTGTATAGCAATCAGCCCCAGCATTTT
J gene: TRBJ2-1; D gene: -; clone size: -; V gene: TRBV10-1; CDR3 protein: CASSEPRVGSSNEQFF; CDR3 DNA: TGCGCCAGCAGTGAGCCGAGGGTCGGGAGTTCCAATGAGCAGTTCTTC
J gene: TRBJ1-1; D gene: TRBD1; clone size: -; V gene: TRBV27; CDR3 protein: CASSSTGGKKGAFF; CDR3 DNA: TGTGCCAGCAGTTCTACAGGGGGCAAGAAAGGAGCTTTCTTT